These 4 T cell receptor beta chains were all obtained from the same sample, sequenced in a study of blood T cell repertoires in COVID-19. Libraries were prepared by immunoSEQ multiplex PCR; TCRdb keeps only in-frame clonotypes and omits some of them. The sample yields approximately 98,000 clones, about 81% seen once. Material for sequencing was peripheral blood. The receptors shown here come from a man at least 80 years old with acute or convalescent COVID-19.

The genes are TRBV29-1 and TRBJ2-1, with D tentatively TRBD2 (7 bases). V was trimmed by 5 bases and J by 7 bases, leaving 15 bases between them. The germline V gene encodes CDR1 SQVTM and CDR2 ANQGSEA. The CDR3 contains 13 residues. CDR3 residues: CSVRGGGRNEQFF. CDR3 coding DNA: TGCAGCGTTAGAGGGGGGGGTCGGAATGAGCAGTTCTTC.

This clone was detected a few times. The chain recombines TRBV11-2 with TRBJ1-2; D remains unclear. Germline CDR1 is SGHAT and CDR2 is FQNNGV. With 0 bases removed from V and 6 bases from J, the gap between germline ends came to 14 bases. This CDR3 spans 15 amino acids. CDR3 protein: CASSLDPTALDGYTF. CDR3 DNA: TGTGCCAGCAGCTTAGATCCCACAGCCCTGGATGGCTACACCTTC.

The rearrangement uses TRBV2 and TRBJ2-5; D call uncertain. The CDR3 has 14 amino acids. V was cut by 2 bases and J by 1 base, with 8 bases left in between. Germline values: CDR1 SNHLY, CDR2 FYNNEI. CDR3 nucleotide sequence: TGTGCCAGCAGTGAACGGTCAGGCCAAGAGACCCAGTACTTC. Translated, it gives CASSERSGQETQYF.

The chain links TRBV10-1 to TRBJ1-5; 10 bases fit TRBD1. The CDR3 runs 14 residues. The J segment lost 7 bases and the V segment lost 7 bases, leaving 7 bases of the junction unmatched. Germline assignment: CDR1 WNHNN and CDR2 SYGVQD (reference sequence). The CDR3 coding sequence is TGCGCCAGCAAGACAGGGGGCGCAGAACAGCCCCAGCATTTT. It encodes CASKTGGAEQPQHF.